The TCR beta chain under discussion was sequenced for a study of CD8 T cells in Susac syndrome. About the study: At the time their blood was drawn, patients with Susac syndrome were either therapy-naive, on corticosteroids (with some of them also receiving intravenous immunoglobulin), or on intravenous immunoglobulin alone. Study-level results: The study's TCR sequencing and HLA analysis covered a relatively small number of individuals, and the study acknowledged this.

The V gene end was trimmed by 0 bases and the J gene end by 7 bases; junction bases not matched to a gene: 6. The CDR3 has 15 amino acids. Germline V gene data show CDR1 as SGHTA and CDR2 as FQGNSA. In the case of this clonotype: Antigen specificity is unknown.

Purification of the CD8+ and CD4+ T cells relied on negative isolation, and TEMRA cells underwent FACS enrichment. An amount of RNA that ranged from roughly 0.45 to 1 ug was reverse transcribed with random hexamers. Across 54 Vbeta and 13 Jbeta, immunoSEQ multiplex PCR amplified TCR beta CDR3. TCRdb reanalysed the immunoSEQ multiplex PCR reads using MiXCR and keeps one entry per CDR3 protein. Of over 150,000 distinct CDR3 sequences detected, about 96% appear once; the ten largest clones hold about 0.12%. Sequenced material: CD4+ T cells from PBMCs. The clonotype originates from a human donor with Susac syndrome. The rearrangement links TRBV7-2 to TRBJ1-2, with 9 bases fitting TRBD1. CDR3 amino acids: CASSLARTGEGGYTF. CDR3 in DNA: TGTGCCAGCAGCTTAGCGAGGACAGGGGAAGGTGGCTACACCTTC. Using reference TRBV7-2 and TRBJ1-2 for the parts outside the CDR3, the full variable domain is GAGVSQSPSNKVTEKGKDVELRCDPISGHTALYWYRQSLGQGLEFLIYFQGNSAPDKSGLPSDRFSAERTGGSVSTLTIQRTQQEDSAVYLCASSLARTGEGGYTFGSGTRLTVV.